This TCR beta chain was captured by sequencing in a study of cytotoxic CD8 clonotypes in ibrutinib-treated CLL. Clones were read by immunoSEQ multiplex PCR, and TCRdb kept only the in-frame ones, dropping some. The table records tens of thousands of clones, around nine tenths of them present only once. About 2.2 micrograms of genomic DNA (from cryopreserved PBMCs) were used for TCR beta libraries. Germline assignment: CDR1 SNHLY and CDR2 FYNNEI. CDR3 length: 16 amino acids. Losses at the gene ends were 3 bases for V and 4 bases for J; bases not matched to a gene: 6. The receptor comes from a human donor with chronic lymphocytic leukemia. The sequencing here drew on PBMCs, taken after 12 months of ibrutinib treatment. The J gene is TRBJ2-5, the V gene TRBV2; 12 bases match TRBD2. The CDR3 DNA sequence: TGTGCCAGCAGTGAGGAGACTAGCGGGAGTGGAGAGACCCAGTACTTC. This translates into CASSEETSGSGETQYF.